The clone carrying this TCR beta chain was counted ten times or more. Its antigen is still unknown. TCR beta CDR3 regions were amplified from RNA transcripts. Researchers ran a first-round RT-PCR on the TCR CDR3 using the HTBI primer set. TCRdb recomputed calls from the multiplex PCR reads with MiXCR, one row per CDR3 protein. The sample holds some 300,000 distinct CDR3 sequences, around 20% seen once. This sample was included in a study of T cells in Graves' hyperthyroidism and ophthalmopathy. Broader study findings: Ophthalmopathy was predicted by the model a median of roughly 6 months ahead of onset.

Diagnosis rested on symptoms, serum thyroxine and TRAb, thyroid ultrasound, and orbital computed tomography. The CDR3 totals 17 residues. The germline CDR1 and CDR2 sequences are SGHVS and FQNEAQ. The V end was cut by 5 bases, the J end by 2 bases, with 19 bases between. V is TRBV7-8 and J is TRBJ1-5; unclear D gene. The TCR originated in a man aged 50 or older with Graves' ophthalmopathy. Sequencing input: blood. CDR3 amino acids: CASSPVGGSRGNQPQHF. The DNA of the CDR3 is TGTGCCAGCAGCCCCGTGGGTGGGAGCCGTGGCAATCAGCCCCAGCATTTT.